Shown below are 29 T cell receptor beta chains from a single sample sequenced in a study of CD8 T cells in ankylosing spondylitis. TCRdb processed the 5' RACE reads anew with MiXCR; each CDR3 protein has one entry. The sample holds just over 350,000 distinct CDR3 sequences, approximately 20% seen once. Sequenced material: blood, either unsorted or a sorted T cell fraction (not recorded which). The receptors were gathered from a male donor with ankylosing spondylitis or in good health (not recorded which).

The rearrangement links TRBV20-1 to TRBJ1-6; D gene unclear. The CDR3 spans 15 residues. The V gene lost 3 bases and the J gene lost 0 bases, with 9 bases spanning the gap. In germline, CDR1 is DFQATT, CDR2 SNEGSKA (reference sequence). CDR3 residues: CSASDRSSYNSPLHF. The CDR3 DNA is TGCAGTGCTAGTGATAGGAGCTCCTATAATTCACCCCTCCACTTT.

The table lists this clonotype with a few counts. The chain links TRBV5-1 to TRBJ2-1, with 7 bases lining up with TRBD1. CDR3 length: 14 amino acids. CDR1 is SGHRS and CDR2 is YFSETQ in the germline V gene. V was pared by 4 bases and J by 9 bases, with 10 bases of the junction left unmatched. CDR3 protein: CASSQPKGAGEQFF. In nucleotides, the CDR3 is TGCGCCAGCAGCCAACCCAAGGGGGCAGGTGAGCAGTTCTTC.

The rearrangement links TRBV2 to TRBJ2-3, with 7 bases matching TRBD1. J gave up 4 bases and V 2 bases, and 9 bases lay outside the gene matches. CDR3 length: 16 residues. Germline CDR1 SNHLY, CDR2 FYNNEI. The CDR3 DNA is TGTGCCAGCAGTGAATTCCCCACAGGGGTCCCAGATACGCAGTATTTT. Protein product: CASSEFPTGVPDTQYF.

This clonotype was observed a few times. V gene TRBV6-4 combines with J gene TRBJ1-1, with 9 bases matching TRBD1. The CDR3 is 16 amino acids. Germline CDR1 reads MRHNA; CDR2 reads SNTAGT. With 3 bases clipped from V and 3 bases from J, the junction kept 8 bases outside the gene matches. The CDR3 spells CASSDVQGATDTEAFF. The CDR3 nucleotides read TGTGCCAGCAGTGATGTACAGGGGGCCACGGACACTGAAGCTTTCTTT.

V is TRBV13 and J is TRBJ2-7; the D gene could be TRBD1 or TRBD2 (6 bases each). Trimming stripped 7 bases from V and 0 bases from J, with 10 bases between. Looked up from germline, CDR1 is PRHDT and CDR2 is FYEKMQ (reference sequence). This CDR3 contains 13 residues. The CDR3: CASKGGSSYEQYF. The CDR3 region has the DNA TGTGCCAGCAAGGGGGGCTCCTCCTACGAGCAGTACTTC. Together with reference TRBV13 and TRBJ2-7, the CDR3 gives the full variable domain: AAGVIQSPRHLIKEKRETATLKCYPIPRHDTVYWYQQGPGQDPQFLISFYEKMQSDKGSIPDRFSAQQFSDYHSELNMSSLELGDSALYFCASKGGSSYEQYFGPGTRLTVT.

V gene TRBV28 combines with J gene TRBJ2-1; the D gene could be TRBD1 or TRBD2 (5 bases each). The CDR3 sequence is 15 residues long. Germline CDR1 is MDHEN and CDR2 is SYDVKM. Trimming removed 5 bases from V and 6 bases from J, with 17 bases in between. In nucleotides, the CDR3 is TGTGCCAGCAGTCGGGGCCTCGGATCCACCAATGAGCAGTTCTTC. Translating gives CASSRGLGSTNEQFF.

This chain connects TRBV20-1 to TRBJ2-7; tentative D call: TRBD2 (5 bases). The CDR3 runs to 13 residues. CDR1 DFQATT and CDR2 SNEGSKA come from the germline V gene (reference sequence). V lost 2 bases and J 0 bases, leaving 8 bases between the germline ends. The CDR3 DNA reads as TGCAGTGCTAGACTGGGGAGCTCCTACGAGCAGTACTTC. As protein: CSARLGSSYEQYF.

This clonotype was counted only a few times. The V and J genes are TRBV5-1 and TRBJ2-7; no definite D call. This CDR3 region has 14 residues. Trimming took 5 bases from V and 5 from J, leaving 17 bases between them. CDR1 and CDR2 from the germline V gene are SGHRS and YFSETQ. The CDR3 region has the DNA TGCGCCAGCAGTTCAGACTGGGGTAAGAACGAGCAGTACTTC. It encodes CASSSDWGKNEQYF.

The V gene is TRBV3-1, the J gene TRBJ1-2; possible D gene TRBD1, 5 bases. The CDR3 is 14 residues long. V lost 4 bases and J lost 1, with 10 bases in between. Germline CDR1 is LGHDT and CDR2 is YNNKEL (reference sequence). For the CDR3, the DNA is TGTGCCAGCAGCCGAACGGGGGATAACTATGGCTACACCTTC. It specifies CASSRTGDNYGYTF. Using reference TRBV3-1 and TRBJ1-2 for the parts outside the CDR3, the full variable domain is DTAVSQTPKYLVTQMGNDKSIKCEQNLGHDTMYWYKQDSKKFLKIMFSYNNKELIINETVPNRFSPKSPDKAHLNLHINSLELGDSAVYFCASSRTGDNYGYTFGSGTRLTVV.

CDR3 loop: CASSLVRQGNTGELFF. CDR3 DNA: TGTGCCAGCAGCTTAGTCCGACAGGGGAACACCGGGGAGCTGTTTTTT. This chain uses TRBV7-9 with TRBJ2-2, with 7 bases aligning to TRBD1. The J segment lost 1 base and the V segment lost 1 base, leaving 3 bases of the junction unmatched. Germline CDR1 and CDR2: SEHNR and FQNEAQ (reference sequence). The CDR3 is 16 residues long.

The CDR3 protein is CASSWDANTGELFF. CDR3 DNA sequence: TGTGCCAGCTCCTGGGACGCGAACACCGGGGAGCTGTTTTTT. The V gene is TRBV18, the J gene TRBJ2-2, with D perhaps matching TRBD1 or TRBD2 (5 bases each). CDR3 length: 14 amino acids. Trimming took off 6 bases at V and 0 bases at J, with 8 bases between the two ends. The V gene's germline CDR1 is KGHSH and CDR2 LQKENI.

This clonotype appeared a few times. The V and J genes are TRBV4-1 and TRBJ1-5, with D perhaps matching TRBD1 (5 bases). Looked up from germline, CDR1 is MGHRA and CDR2 is YSYEKL. Trimming took off 3 bases at V and 7 bases at J, with 16 bases between the two ends. The CDR3 runs 15 residues. CDR3 loop: CASSQVGALNQPQHF. The CDR3 DNA is TGCGCCAGCAGCCAGGTTGGGGCTCTGAACCAGCCCCAGCATTTT.

This clonotype was recorded a few times. V and J are TRBV6-1 and TRBJ2-2, with 8 nucleotides matching TRBD1. This CDR3 comprises 14 residues. J gave up 4 bases and V 8 bases, and 6 bases lay outside the gene matches. CDR1 is MNHNS and CDR2 is SASEGT in the germline V gene. Here the CDR3 DNA reads TGTGCCAGCGCCGACAGGGGCCGCACCGGGGAGCTGTTTTTT. It specifies CASADRGRTGELFF.

The chain joins TRBV15 to TRBJ2-1, with 13 bases fitting TRBD2. Losses at the gene ends were 3 bases for V and 4 bases for J; bases not matched to a gene: 12. CDR3 length: 19 residues. Germline lookup yields CDR1 LNHNV and CDR2 YYDKDF (reference sequence). The CDR3 reads CATSSNLLAGGSLYNEQFF. DNA of the CDR3: TGTGCCACCAGCAGTAACTTACTAGCGGGGGGGTCTCTATACAATGAGCAGTTCTTC.

This sequence joins TRBV12-3 or TRBV12-4 and TRBJ2-3; either TRBD1 or TRBD2 may fit D (6 bases each). The length of the CDR3 is 16 residues. Trimming took off 6 bases at V and 0 bases at J, with 16 bases between the two ends. Here the CDR3 reads CASSGGGTPSTDTQYF. CDR3 DNA: TGTGCCAGCAGCGGTGGGGGGACACCTAGCACAGATACGCAGTATTTT.

This clonotype came up a few times. This sequence joins TRBV12-3 or TRBV12-4 and TRBJ2-2; TRBD1 aligns across 7 bases. V was pared by 5 bases and J by 3 bases, with 9 bases of the junction left unmatched. This CDR3 region has 16 residues. DNA for the CDR3: TGTGCCAGCAGTCCGGCAGGGACAGTCGACACCGGGGAGCTGTTTTTT. Residues: CASSPAGTVDTGELFF.

This clonotype was counted between two and nine times. The J gene is TRBJ2-7, the V gene TRBV19, with 7 positions matching TRBD1. The CDR3 is 16 amino acids. CDR1 and CDR2 (germline): LNHDA, SQIVND (reference sequence). V lost 4 bases and J lost 0; bases outside the gene matches: 9. In nucleotides, the CDR3 is TGTGCCAGTAGTACCTCGACAGGGTCAAGCTCCTACGAGCAGTACTTC. It encodes CASSTSTGSSSYEQYF. The whole variable domain, filled in from reference TRBV19 and TRBJ2-7, reads DGGITQSPKYLFRKEGQNVTLSCEQNLNHDAMYWYRQDPGQGLRLIYYSQIVNDFQKGDIAEGYSVSREKKESFPLTVTSAQKNPTAFYLCASSTSTGSSSYEQYFGPGTRLTVT.

This chain connects TRBV7-3 to TRBJ2-2; D may be TRBD2 (5 bases). Germline V CDR1 and CDR2: SGHTA, FQGTGA. V gave up 2 bases and J gave up 1 base, with 20 bases separating them. The CDR3 is 19 amino acids. CDR3 in amino acids: CASSLQIYRPAGNTGELFF. The CDR3 region has the DNA TGTGCCAGCAGCTTACAGATCTACCGCCCGGCGGGGAACACCGGGGAGCTGTTTTTT.

This clonotype was detected only a few times. The rearrangement links TRBV12-3 or TRBV12-4 to TRBJ1-4; 7 bases align to TRBD1. J was trimmed by 7 bases and V by 5 bases; bases with no gene match: 10. The CDR3 spans 15 residues. The CDR3 region is CASSPLKGGAEKLFF. The CDR3 nucleotides are TGTGCCAGCAGTCCCCTAAAAGGGGGCGCTGAAAAACTGTTTTTT.

This clonotype appeared a few times. The chain recombines TRBV12-3 or TRBV12-4 with TRBJ2-3; D remains ambiguous. Trimming took 3 bases from V and 6 from J, leaving 16 bases between them. The CDR3 has 15 amino acids. The CDR3 coding sequence is TGTGCCAGCAGTTTTCTCCGTAGCCCGCACGATACGCAGTATTTT. Its translation is CASSFLRSPHDTQYF.

This clonotype has a handful of counts. This CDR3 reads CASSNQPRVSNQPQHF. CDR3 bases: TGTGCCAGCAGTAACCAGCCCAGGGTTAGCAATCAGCCCCAGCATTTT. The gene calls are TRBV12-3 or TRBV12-4 and TRBJ1-5, with D possibly TRBD1 on 5 matching bases. The CDR3 has 16 amino acids. V shed 5 bases and J shed 0 bases, with 14 bases lying between them.

The J gene is TRBJ2-1, the V gene TRBV7-3; 9 bases agree with TRBD2. The CDR3 has 17 amino acids. V lost 4 bases and J lost 3; bases outside the gene matches: 10. The germline V gene encodes CDR1 SGHTA and CDR2 FQGTGA. The CDR3 loop is CASSWRAGGQLYNEQFF. The CDR3 DNA is TGTGCCAGCAGCTGGAGAGCGGGGGGCCAACTCTACAATGAGCAGTTCTTC. Looking up the rest from reference TRBV7-3 and TRBJ2-1 gives the full variable domain: GAGVSQTPSNKVTEKGKYVELRCDPISGHTALYWYRQSLGQGPEFLIYFQGTGAADDSGLPNDRFFAVRPEGSVSTLKIQRTERGDSAVYLCASSWRAGGQLYNEQFFGPGTRLTVL.

The V call is TRBV4-1, the J call TRBJ2-3, with 7 bases matching TRBD2. V gave up 4 bases and J gave up 3 bases; unmatched junction bases: 7. CDR1 and CDR2 from the germline V gene are MGHRA and YSYEKL. This CDR3 comprises 15 residues. In nucleotides, the CDR3 is TGCGCCAGCAGCCTATTAGCGGGCCTGACAGATACGCAGTATTTT. Protein: CASSLLAGLTDTQYF.

The V call is TRBV7-9, the J call TRBJ2-7; TRBD2 might be the D (5 bases). Germline V CDR1 and CDR2: SEHNR, FQNEAQ (reference sequence). V was pared by 5 bases and J by 1 base, with 9 bases between. This CDR3 is 13 amino acids long. The CDR3 protein is CASSAEESYEQYF. The DNA for the CDR3 is TGTGCCAGCAGCGCGGAGGAATCCTACGAGCAGTACTTC.

The rearrangement links TRBV27 to TRBJ2-7, with D possibly called TRBD1 or TRBD2 (5 bases each). In germline, CDR1 is MNHEY, CDR2 SMNVEV (reference sequence). Trimming removed 6 bases from V and 2 bases from J, with 11 bases in between. The CDR3 runs to 13 residues. CDR3 loop: CASRGAGPYEQYF. In DNA form, the CDR3 reads TGTGCCAGCAGGGGAGCAGGGCCCTACGAGCAGTACTTC.

This clonotype has just a few counts. The chain carries TRBV4-1 and TRBJ2-5, with D perhaps given as TRBD1 or TRBD2 (5 bases each). Deletions cut 0 bases from V and 5 bases from J, with 10 bases between. Germline CDR1 and CDR2: MGHRA and YSYEKL. CDR3 length: 14 residues. The CDR3 region is CASSQEGVWETQYF. DNA for the CDR3: TGCGCCAGCAGCCAAGAGGGGGTATGGGAGACCCAGTACTTC.

The chain is built from TRBV5-6 and TRBJ2-7; 7 bases line up with TRBD1. The CDR3 loop spans 15 amino acids. Germline loops: CDR1 SGHDT, CDR2 YYEEEE. V was pared by 2 bases and J by 3 bases, with 8 bases of the junction left unmatched. DNA for the CDR3: TGTGCCAGCAGCTTCCTCGAGGGACAGAGCTACGAGCAGTACTTC. Translated, it gives CASSFLEGQSYEQYF.

This clonotype was detected a few times. The chain combines TRBV12-3 or TRBV12-4 with TRBJ2-7; the match to TRBD1 covers 7 bases. The CDR3 totals 15 residues. Germline trimming cut 6 bases from V and 3 bases from J; bases unmatched to any gene: 11. The CDR3 DNA reads as TGTGCCAGCAGCCGATATAGACAGGGCTTCTACGAGCAGTACTTC. This gives the protein CASSRYRQGFYEQYF.

V gene TRBV12-3 or TRBV12-4 combines with J gene TRBJ2-5; D is uncertain. The CDR3 contains 13 residues. V lost 6 bases and J lost 2, with 10 bases in between. This chain's CDR3 is CASRRYLQETQYF. CDR3 bases: TGTGCCAGCAGAAGGTATTTGCAAGAGACCCAGTACTTC.